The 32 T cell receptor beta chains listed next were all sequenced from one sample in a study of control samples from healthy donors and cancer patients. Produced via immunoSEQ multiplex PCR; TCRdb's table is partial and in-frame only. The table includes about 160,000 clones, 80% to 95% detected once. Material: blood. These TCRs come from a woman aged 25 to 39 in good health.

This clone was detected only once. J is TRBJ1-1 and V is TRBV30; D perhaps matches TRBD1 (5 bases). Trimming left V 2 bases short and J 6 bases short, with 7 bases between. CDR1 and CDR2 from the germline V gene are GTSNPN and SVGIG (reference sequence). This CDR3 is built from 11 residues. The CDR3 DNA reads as TGTGCCTGGAGTCCCAGGGCTGAAGCTTTCTTT. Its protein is CAWSPRAEAFF.

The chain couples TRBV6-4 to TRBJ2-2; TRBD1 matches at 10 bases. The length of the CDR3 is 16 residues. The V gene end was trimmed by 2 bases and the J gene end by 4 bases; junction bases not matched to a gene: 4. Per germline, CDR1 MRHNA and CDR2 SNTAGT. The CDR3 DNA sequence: TGTGCCAGCAGTGACGGGGACAGGGGCGGCACCGGGGAGCTGTTTTTT. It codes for CASSDGDRGGTGELFF.

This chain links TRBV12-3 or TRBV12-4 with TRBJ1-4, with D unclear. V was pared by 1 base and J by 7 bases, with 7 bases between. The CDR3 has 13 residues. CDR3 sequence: CASSLVLREKLFF. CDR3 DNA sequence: TGTGCCAGCAGTTTAGTGCTGCGTGAAAAACTGTTTTTT.

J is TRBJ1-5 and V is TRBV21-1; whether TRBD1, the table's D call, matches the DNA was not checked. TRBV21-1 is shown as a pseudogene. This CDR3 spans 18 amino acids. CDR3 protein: CASSTQPDRGLRNQPQHF. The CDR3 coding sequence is TGTGCCAGCAGCACGCAACCGGACAGGGGGCTTAGGAATCAGCCCCAGCATTTT.

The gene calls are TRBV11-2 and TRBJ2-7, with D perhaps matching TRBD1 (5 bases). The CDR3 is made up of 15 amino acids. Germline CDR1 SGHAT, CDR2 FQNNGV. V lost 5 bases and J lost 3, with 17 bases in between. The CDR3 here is CASSPRQLFDYEQYF. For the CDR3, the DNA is TGTGCCAGCAGCCCAAGACAGTTGTTTGACTACGAGCAGTACTTC.

The CDR3 sequence: CASSAPKDRGGYGYTF. In DNA form, the CDR3 reads TGTGCCAGCAGCGCCCCTAAGGACAGGGGTGGATATGGCTACACCTTC. The chain carries TRBV21-1 and TRBJ1-2; the table's D call TRBD1 went unverified against the DNA. TRBV21-1 is deemed a pseudogene. The CDR3 is 16 amino acids.

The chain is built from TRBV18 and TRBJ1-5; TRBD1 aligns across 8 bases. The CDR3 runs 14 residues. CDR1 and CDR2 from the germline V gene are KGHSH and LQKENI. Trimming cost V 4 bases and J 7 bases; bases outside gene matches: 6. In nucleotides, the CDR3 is TGTGCCAGCTCACTGAGACAGGGGAACCAGCCCCAGCATTTT. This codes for CASSLRQGNQPQHF.

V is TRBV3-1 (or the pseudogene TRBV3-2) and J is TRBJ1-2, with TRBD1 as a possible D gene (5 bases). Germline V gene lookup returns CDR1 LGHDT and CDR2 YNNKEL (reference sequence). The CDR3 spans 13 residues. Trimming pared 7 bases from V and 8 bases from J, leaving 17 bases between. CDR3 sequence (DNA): TGTGCCAGCACCCGGCCCGGGGGGGACGGCTACACCTTC. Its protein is CASTRPGGDGYTF.

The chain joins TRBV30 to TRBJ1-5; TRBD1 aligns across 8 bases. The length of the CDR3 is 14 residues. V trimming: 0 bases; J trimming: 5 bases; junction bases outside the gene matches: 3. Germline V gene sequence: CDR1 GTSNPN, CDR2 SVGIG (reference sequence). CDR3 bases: TGTGCCTGGAGTGTAGGGACAGGCTATCAGCCCCAGCATTTT. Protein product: CAWSVGTGYQPQHF.

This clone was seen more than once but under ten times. CDR3 amino acids: CAISESNRGTYGYTF. The CDR3 DNA sequence: TGTGCCATCAGTGAGTCGAACCGAGGTACCTATGGCTACACCTTC. This chain connects TRBV10-3 to TRBJ1-2; D gene unclear. V lost 0 bases, J lost 4 bases, and 12 bases lay in between. The CDR3 is made up of 15 amino acids. Germline CDR1 is ENHRY and CDR2 is SYGVKD.

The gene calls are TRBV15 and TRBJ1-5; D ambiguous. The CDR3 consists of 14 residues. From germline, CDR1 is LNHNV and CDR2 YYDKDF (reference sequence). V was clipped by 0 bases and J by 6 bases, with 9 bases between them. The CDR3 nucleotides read TGTGCCACCAGCAGAGACAGGCGTCCTCAGCCCCAGCATTTT. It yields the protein CATSRDRRPQPQHF.

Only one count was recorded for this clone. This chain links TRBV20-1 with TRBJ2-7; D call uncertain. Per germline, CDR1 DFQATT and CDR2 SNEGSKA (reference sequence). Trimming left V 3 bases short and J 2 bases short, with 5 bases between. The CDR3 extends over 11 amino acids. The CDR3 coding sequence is TGCAGTGCTAGCCCTACCTACGAGCAGTACTTC. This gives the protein CSASPTYEQYF.

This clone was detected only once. The CDR3 sequence: CASSQVREKLFF. The CDR3 DNA is TGCGCCAGCAGCCAAGTTCGGGAAAAACTGTTTTTT. V gene TRBV4-1 combines with J gene TRBJ1-4; unclear D gene. This CDR3 has 12 residues. The V end lost 1 base, the J end lost 8 bases, and 5 bases lay between the germline ends. Germline CDR1 and CDR2: MGHRA and YSYEKL.

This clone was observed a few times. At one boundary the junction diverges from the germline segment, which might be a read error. The CDR3 is CASSLDPSGNQDF. For the CDR3, the DNA is TGTGCCAGCAGCTTAGACCCTAGCGGGAATCAGGACTTC. This chain links TRBV7-6 with TRBJ2-5; 9 bases agree with TRBD2. CDR1 is SGHVS, CDR2 FNYEAQ, per germline. The CDR3 has 13 amino acids.

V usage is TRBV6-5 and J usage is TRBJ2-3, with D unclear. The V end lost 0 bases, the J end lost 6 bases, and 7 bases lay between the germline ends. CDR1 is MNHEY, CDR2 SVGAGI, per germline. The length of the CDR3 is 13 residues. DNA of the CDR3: TGTGCCAGCAGTTACTCTCCAGAGGATACGCAGTATTTT. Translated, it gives CASSYSPEDTQYF.

CDR3 DNA sequence: TGTGCCAGCAGTGATAGTAGACTAGCGGGAGGGACGAGGTCCTACAATGAGCAGTTCTTC. As protein: CASSDSRLAGGTRSYNEQFF. This chain joins TRBV6-1 and TRBJ2-1; 14 bases fit TRBD2. V trimming: 3 bases; J trimming: 1 base; junction bases outside the gene matches: 11. The CDR3 runs to 20 residues. Germline V lookup: CDR1 MNHNS, CDR2 SASEGT.

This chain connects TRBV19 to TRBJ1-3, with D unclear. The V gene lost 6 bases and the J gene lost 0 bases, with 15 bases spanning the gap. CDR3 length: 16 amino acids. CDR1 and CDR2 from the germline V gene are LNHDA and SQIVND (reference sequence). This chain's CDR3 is CASSSRHESSGNTIYF. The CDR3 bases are TGTGCCAGTAGCAGCCGACACGAGAGCTCTGGAAACACCATATATTTT.

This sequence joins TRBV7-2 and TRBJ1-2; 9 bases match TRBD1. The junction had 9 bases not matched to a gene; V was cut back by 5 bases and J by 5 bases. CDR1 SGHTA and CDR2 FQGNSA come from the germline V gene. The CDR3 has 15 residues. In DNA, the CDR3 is TGTGCCAGCAGCACCTGGACAGGGGATCGGTATGGCTACACCTTC. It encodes CASSTWTGDRYGYTF.

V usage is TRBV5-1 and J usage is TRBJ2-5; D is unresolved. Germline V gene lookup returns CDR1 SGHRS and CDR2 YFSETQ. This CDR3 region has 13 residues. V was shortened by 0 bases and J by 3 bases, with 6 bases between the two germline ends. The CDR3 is CASSLEQKETQYF. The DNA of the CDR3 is TGCGCCAGCAGCTTGGAACAGAAAGAGACCCAGTACTTC.

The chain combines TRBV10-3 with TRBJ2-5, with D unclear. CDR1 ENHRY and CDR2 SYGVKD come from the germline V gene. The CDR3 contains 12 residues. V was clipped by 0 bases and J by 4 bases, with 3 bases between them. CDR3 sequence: CAISESTETQYF. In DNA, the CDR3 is TGTGCCATCAGTGAGTCGACAGAGACCCAGTACTTC.

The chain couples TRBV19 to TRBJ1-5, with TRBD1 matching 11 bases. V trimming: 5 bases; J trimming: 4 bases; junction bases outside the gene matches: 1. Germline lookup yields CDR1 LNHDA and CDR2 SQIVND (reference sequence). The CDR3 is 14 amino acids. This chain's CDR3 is CASSGTGGNQPQHF. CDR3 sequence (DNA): TGTGCCAGTAGTGGGACAGGGGGGAATCAGCCCCAGCATTTT.

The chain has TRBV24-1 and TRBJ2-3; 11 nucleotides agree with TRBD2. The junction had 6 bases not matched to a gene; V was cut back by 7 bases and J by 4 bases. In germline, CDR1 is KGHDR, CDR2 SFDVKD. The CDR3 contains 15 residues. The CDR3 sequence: CATRGTSGAADTQYF. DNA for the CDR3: TGTGCCACCAGGGGGACTAGCGGAGCGGCAGATACGCAGTATTTT.

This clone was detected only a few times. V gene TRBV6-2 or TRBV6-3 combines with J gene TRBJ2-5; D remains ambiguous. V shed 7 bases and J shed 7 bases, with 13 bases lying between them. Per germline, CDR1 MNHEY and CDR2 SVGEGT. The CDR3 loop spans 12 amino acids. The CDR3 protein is CASTSSSATQYF. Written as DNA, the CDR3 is TGTGCCAGCACTTCCTCGTCTGCGACCCAGTACTTC.

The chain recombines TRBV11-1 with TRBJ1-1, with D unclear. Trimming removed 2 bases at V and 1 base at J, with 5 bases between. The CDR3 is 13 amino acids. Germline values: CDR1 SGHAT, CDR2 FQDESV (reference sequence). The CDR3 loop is CASSLWGNTEAFF. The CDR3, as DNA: TGTGCCAGCAGCTTATGGGGGAACACTGAAGCTTTCTTT.

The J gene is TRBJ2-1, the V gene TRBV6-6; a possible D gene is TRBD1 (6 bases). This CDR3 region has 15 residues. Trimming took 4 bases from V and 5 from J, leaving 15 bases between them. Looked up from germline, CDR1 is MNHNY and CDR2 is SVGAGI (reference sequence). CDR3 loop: CASSFFRTANNEQFF. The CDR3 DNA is TGTGCCAGCAGTTTTTTCAGGACAGCTAACAATGAGCAGTTCTTC.

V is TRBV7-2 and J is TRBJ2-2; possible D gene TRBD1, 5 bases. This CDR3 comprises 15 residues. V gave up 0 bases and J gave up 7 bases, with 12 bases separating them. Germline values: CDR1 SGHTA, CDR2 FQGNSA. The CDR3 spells CASSLAPGQGGELFF. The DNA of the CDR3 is TGTGCCAGCAGCTTAGCCCCAGGGCAGGGCGGGGAGCTGTTTTTT.

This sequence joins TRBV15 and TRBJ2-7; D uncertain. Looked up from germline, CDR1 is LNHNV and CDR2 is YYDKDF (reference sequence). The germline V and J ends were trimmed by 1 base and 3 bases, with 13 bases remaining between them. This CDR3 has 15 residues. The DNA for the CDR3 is TGTGCCACCAGCAGAGCGGATAGCCGGCGCTACGAGCAGTACTTC. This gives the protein CATSRADSRRYEQYF.

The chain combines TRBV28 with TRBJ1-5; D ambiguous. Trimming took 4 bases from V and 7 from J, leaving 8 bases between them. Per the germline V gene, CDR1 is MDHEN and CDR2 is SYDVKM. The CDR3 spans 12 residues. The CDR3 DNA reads TGTGCCAGCAGTTCGCGTCCGCAGCCCCAGCATTTT. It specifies CASSSRPQPQHF.

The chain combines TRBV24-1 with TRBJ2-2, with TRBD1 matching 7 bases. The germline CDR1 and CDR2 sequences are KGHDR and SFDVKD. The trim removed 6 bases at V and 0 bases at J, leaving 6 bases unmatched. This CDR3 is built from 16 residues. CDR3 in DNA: TGTGCCACCAGTTTAAGGGGGCCCTCGAACACCGGGGAGCTGTTTTTT. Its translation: CATSLRGPSNTGELFF.

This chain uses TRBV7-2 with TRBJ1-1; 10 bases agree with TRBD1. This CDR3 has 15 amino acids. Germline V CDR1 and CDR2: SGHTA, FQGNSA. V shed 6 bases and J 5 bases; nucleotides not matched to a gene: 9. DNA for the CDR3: TGTGCCAGCAGTGCCGGGACAGGGGTCTTTACTGAAGCTTTCTTT. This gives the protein CASSAGTGVFTEAFF.

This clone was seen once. In DNA, the CDR3 is TGCGCCAGCAGCCAAGTTTTCCAGACAACCAGGGATACGCAGTATTTT. Its translation is CASSQVFQTTRDTQYF. The gene calls are TRBV4-3 and TRBJ2-3, with no clear D. Germline CDR1 reads LGHNA; CDR2 reads YSLEER. Trimming pared 1 base from V and 6 bases from J, leaving 17 bases between. The CDR3 has 16 amino acids.

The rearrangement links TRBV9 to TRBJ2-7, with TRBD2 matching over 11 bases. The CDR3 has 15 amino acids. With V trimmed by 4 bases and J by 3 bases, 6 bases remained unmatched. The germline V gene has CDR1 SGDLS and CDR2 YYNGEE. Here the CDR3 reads CASSLGGTSGYEQYF. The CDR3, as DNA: TGTGCCAGCAGCCTTGGGGGGACTAGCGGCTACGAGCAGTACTTC.